Listed here are 26 T cell receptor beta chains from one sample, sequenced in a study of sequential checkpoint blockade in melanoma. Sequencing was performed with immunoSEQ multiplex PCR; in TCRdb, only in-frame clones are kept and a portion is missing. The profile shows more than 5,000 clones, under 25% of them singletons. The treatment: randomized to nivolumab then ipilimumab (arm A) or the reverse (arm B). The sample was tumor tissue (inferred from file names), taken from a patient given nivolumab and ipilimumab in sequence. Source of these receptors: a human donor with melanoma.

The chain joins TRBV29-1 to TRBJ1-1, with 7 bases matching TRBD1. Germline CDR1 and CDR2: SQVTM and ANQGSEA. J was trimmed by 3 bases and V by 7 bases; bases with no gene match: 5. The CDR3 has 12 residues. For the CDR3, the DNA is TGCAGCGCTACCGACAGGGACACTGAAGCTTTCTTT. This sequence encodes CSATDRDTEAFF.

The J gene is TRBJ2-7, the V gene TRBV19; D is possibly TRBD2 (7 bases). Germline V CDR1 and CDR2: LNHDA, SQIVND (reference sequence). V lost 6 bases to trimming and J lost 5 bases, with 17 bases between them. The CDR3 spans 14 residues. The CDR3 loop reads CASRGGGRRDEQYF. In DNA form, the CDR3 reads TGTGCCAGTAGAGGGGGGGGGCGCCGGGACGAGCAGTACTTC.

This clone is judged medium-sized. The chain links TRBV6-8 to TRBJ2-1, with 8 bases lining up with TRBD1. The CDR3 runs 15 residues. The V gene end was trimmed by 6 bases and the J gene end by 6 bases; junction bases not matched to a gene: 10. Germline V lookup: CDR1 MNHGY, CDR2 SAAAGT. CDR3: CASRFGAGGLNEQFF. The CDR3 DNA reads TGTGCCAGCAGATTCGGGGCAGGGGGCCTCAATGAGCAGTTCTTC.

Within the sample, this clone is medium-sized. This chain links TRBV11-3 with TRBJ2-7, with D uncertain. The germline V gene has CDR1 SGHNT and CDR2 YENEEA. Trimming shortened V by 5 bases and J by 2 bases, and 13 bases separated the two germline ends. The CDR3 is 14 residues long. This CDR3 reads CASSPRQRTYEQYF. CDR3 sequence (DNA): TGTGCCAGCAGCCCAAGACAACGAACCTACGAGCAGTACTTC.

This clone was picked up a small number of times. The V and J genes are TRBV30 and TRBJ1-4; no firm D call. V was clipped by 0 bases and J by 5 bases, with 13 bases between them. The V gene's germline CDR1 is GTSNPN and CDR2 SVGIG (reference sequence). The CDR3 spans 15 residues. The CDR3 sequence is CAWSVHPVTNEKLFF. The CDR3 nucleotides are TGTGCCTGGAGTGTACATCCGGTGACGAATGAAAAACTGTTTTTT. Supplemented by reference TRBV30 and TRBJ1-4, the full variable domain reads SQTIHQWPATLVQPVGSPLSLECTVEGTSNPNLYWYRQAAGRGLQLLFYSVGIGQISSEVPQNLSASRPQDRQFILSSKKLLLSDSGFYLCAWSVHPVTNEKLFFGSGTQLSVL.

V usage is TRBV25-1 and J usage is TRBJ2-1; TRBD2 is a possible D gene (6 bases). The CDR3 totals 17 residues. Deletions cut 5 bases from V and 0 bases from J, with 17 bases between. Germline CDR1 and CDR2: MGHDK and SYGVNS. CDR3 loop: CASSSLGLTSSYNEQFF. CDR3 in DNA: TGTGCCAGCAGTTCCCTGGGACTCACGAGCTCCTACAATGAGCAGTTCTTC.

The CDR3 DNA is TGTGCCAGCAGTTTCATCACAGCGAGTCAGCCCCAGCATTTT. As protein: CASSFITASQPQHF. V is TRBV6-8 and J is TRBJ1-5, with D unclear. The germline V and J ends were trimmed by 4 bases and 6 bases, with 13 bases remaining between them. Per the germline V gene, CDR1 is MNHGY and CDR2 is SAAAGT. The CDR3 loop spans 14 amino acids.

This clone is large (0.1 to 1%). This chain links TRBV11-3 with TRBJ2-1, with 13 bases matching TRBD2. This CDR3 spans 15 amino acids. Germline CDR1 SGHNT, CDR2 YENEEA. The V segment lost 4 bases and the J segment 9 bases; nucleotides outside the gene matches: 6. CDR3 in amino acids: CASSSTSGGASEQFF. The DNA of the CDR3 is TGTGCCAGCAGCTCCACTAGCGGGGGGGCCTCTGAGCAGTTCTTC. Filled out from reference TRBV11-3 and TRBJ2-1, the complete variable domain reads EAGVVQSPRYKIIEKKQPVAFWCNPISGHNTLYWYLQNLGQGPELLIRYENEEAVDDSQLPKDRFSAERLKGVDSTLKIQPAELGDSAVYLCASSSTSGGASEQFFGPGTRLTVL.

The chain recombines TRBV19 with TRBJ1-2; 7 bases fit TRBD1. The CDR3 totals 15 residues. The J segment lost 4 bases and the V segment lost 4 bases, leaving 9 bases of the junction unmatched. CDR1 LNHDA and CDR2 SQIVND come from the germline V gene (reference sequence). CDR3 coding DNA: TGTGCCAGTAGTACACAAAACAGGGGCCGCTATGGCTACACCTTC. This sequence encodes CASSTQNRGRYGYTF. The full variable domain, in which reference TRBV19 and TRBJ1-2 provide the parts outside the CDR3, is DGGITQSPKYLFRKEGQNVTLSCEQNLNHDAMYWYRQDPGQGLRLIYYSQIVNDFQKGDIAEGYSVSREKKESFPLTVTSAQKNPTAFYLCASSTQNRGRYGYTFGSGTRLTVV.

The chain links TRBV18 to TRBJ2-2; TRBD1 agrees at 10 bases. CDR3 length equals 18 residues. Germline loops: CDR1 KGHSH, CDR2 LQKENI. V dropped 0 bases and J dropped 5; count of bases not matched to a gene: 9. The DNA for the CDR3 is TGTGCCAGCTCACCACCTTTAGGGGACAGGGGCCCGACCGGGGAGCTGTTTTTT. Protein sequence: CASSPPLGDRGPTGELFF.

This clone was counted a few times. The chain links TRBV11-3 to TRBJ2-1; D is undetermined. Germline CDR1 and CDR2: SGHNT and YENEEA. The CDR3 sequence is 15 residues long. Trimming cost V 0 bases and J 3 bases, with 9 bases left between them. The chain's CDR3 is CASSLEGSNYNEQFF. The DNA for the CDR3 is TGTGCCAGCAGCTTAGAGGGGTCCAACTACAATGAGCAGTTCTTC.

This clone has more than one count but fewer than ten. The chain has TRBV11-3 and TRBJ2-1, with 10 bases identical to TRBD2. V dropped 5 bases and J dropped 8; count of bases not matched to a gene: 6. The CDR3 sequence is 14 residues long. CDR1 and CDR2 (germline): SGHNT, YENEEA. The CDR3 DNA is TGTGCCAGCAGCCCGCTAGCGGGGGTCGATGAGCAGTTCTTC. Its protein product is CASSPLAGVDEQFF. Combining the CDR3 with reference TRBV11-3 and TRBJ2-1 gives the whole variable domain EAGVVQSPRYKIIEKKQPVAFWCNPISGHNTLYWYLQNLGQGPELLIRYENEEAVDDSQLPKDRFSAERLKGVDSTLKIQPAELGDSAVYLCASSPLAGVDEQFFGPGTRLTVL.

This clone has a count of ten or more. This chain uses TRBV6-8 with TRBJ1-2; maybe TRBD1 (6 bases). Trimming cost V 4 bases and J 8 bases, with 14 bases left between them. The germline V gene encodes CDR1 MNHGY and CDR2 SAAAGT. The CDR3 sequence is 13 residues long. This CDR3 reads CASSFTGPGGYTF. Written as DNA, the CDR3 is TGTGCCAGCAGTTTCACAGGGCCCGGGGGCTACACCTTC.

By its share, this clone is medium-sized (0.01 to 0.1%). The chain is built from TRBV28 and TRBJ2-6, with D unresolved. The germline V gene has CDR1 MDHEN and CDR2 SYDVKM. The CDR3 covers 15 residues. V lost 2 bases and J 2 bases, leaving 7 bases between the germline ends. Here the CDR3 reads CASSLTGTGANVLTF. CDR3 nucleotide sequence: TGTGCCAGCAGTTTAACTGGGACTGGGGCCAACGTCCTGACTTTC. Combining the CDR3 with reference TRBV28 and TRBJ2-6 gives the whole variable domain DVKVTQSSRYLVKRTGEKVFLECVQDMDHENMFWYRQDPGLGLRLIYFSYDVKMKEKGDIPEGYSVSREKKERFSLILESASTNQTSMYLCASSLTGTGANVLTFGAGSRLTVL.

Only a few counts were recorded for this clone. V is TRBV12-5 and J is TRBJ2-3; D remains ambiguous. Germline values: CDR1 LGHNT, CDR2 FRNRAP. This CDR3 comprises 14 residues. The CDR3 sequence is CASKVGRSTDTQYF. The CDR3 DNA is TGTGCCAGCAAAGTTGGAAGAAGCACAGATACGCAGTATTTT.

The J gene is TRBJ1-6, the V gene TRBV5-1; possibly TRBD1 for D (5 bases). This CDR3 has 15 residues. Trimming stripped 2 bases from V and 7 bases from J, with 13 bases between. Germline CDR1 and CDR2: SGHRS and YFSETQ. CDR3 sequence reads: CASSLMVGVNSPLHF. The CDR3 nucleotides are TGCGCCAGCAGCTTAATGGTAGGGGTCAATTCACCCCTCCACTTT.

The chain employs TRBV18 and TRBJ1-2; the D gene is possibly TRBD1 (6 bases). With 2 bases removed from V and 2 bases from J, the gap between germline ends came to 15 bases. Germline lookup yields CDR1 KGHSH and CDR2 LQKENI. The CDR3 runs to 16 residues. The CDR3 nucleotides read TGTGCCAGCTCACCAGAAGGGGGGGTGTCAAACTATGGCTACACCTTC. This sequence encodes CASSPEGGVSNYGYTF.

The chain is built from TRBV6-8 and TRBJ2-7, with 9 nucleotides matching TRBD1. J was trimmed by 2 bases and V by 5 bases; bases with no gene match: 1. Germline CDR1 MNHGY, CDR2 SAAAGT. The length of the CDR3 is 13 residues. The CDR3 reads CASSRTGAYEQYF. The CDR3 nucleotides are TGTGCCAGCAGTCGGACAGGGGCCTACGAGCAGTACTTC.

This clone is categorized as medium-sized. The rearrangement joins TRBV11-3 to TRBJ1-2, with a tentative D call TRBD1 (5 bases). V was shortened by 5 bases and J by 4 bases, with 17 bases between the two germline ends. CDR1 and CDR2 from the germline V gene are SGHNT and YENEEA. This CDR3 contains 15 residues. The CDR3 is CASSSRDGPSYGYTF. In nucleotides, the CDR3 is TGTGCCAGCAGCAGCCGGGACGGTCCATCCTATGGCTACACCTTC.

This clone was observed many times. V is TRBV7-6 and J is TRBJ2-7; TRBD1 agrees at 9 bases. Trimming removed 5 bases from V and 2 bases from J; junction bases left unmatched: 7. The CDR3 consists of 15 residues. Germline V gene data show CDR1 as SGHVS and CDR2 as FNYEAQ. CDR3 nucleotides: TGTGCCAGCAGCAGCCGGGACAGGGTCGCCTACGAGCAGTACTTC. Translation gives CASSSRDRVAYEQYF.

The chain employs TRBV5-1 and TRBJ1-4; unclear D gene. Trimming cost V 1 base and J 3 bases, with 7 bases left between them. The germline V gene encodes CDR1 SGHRS and CDR2 YFSETQ. The CDR3 is made up of 14 amino acids. CDR3 sequence reads: CASSLNDANEKLFF. Here the CDR3 DNA reads TGCGCCAGCAGCTTGAATGACGCTAATGAAAAACTGTTTTTT.

In its sample, this clone was seen many times. This sequence joins TRBV9 and TRBJ2-5; tentative D call: TRBD1 (6 bases). Trimming shortened V by 3 bases and J by 5 bases, and 14 bases separated the two germline ends. The CDR3 covers 14 residues. Germline V gene sequence: CDR1 SGDLS, CDR2 YYNGEE. The CDR3 spells CASSARTDGETQYF. The CDR3 DNA sequence: TGTGCCAGCAGCGCTAGGACAGATGGGGAGACCCAGTACTTC.

This clone was found a few times. This chain connects TRBV6-8 to TRBJ1-1; the D is unclear. V lost 6 bases, J lost 1 base, and 9 bases lay in between. Germline V gives CDR1 MNHGY, CDR2 SAAAGT. The CDR3 covers 13 residues. Written as DNA, the CDR3 is TGTGCCAGCAGAACCACAGAGAACACTGAAGCTTTCTTT. This gives the protein CASRTTENTEAFF.

This clone came up a few times. The V call is TRBV12-2, the J call TRBJ1-6; the D segment call TRBD1 is taken from the table without a DNA check. TRBV12-2 corresponds to a pseudogene. The CDR3 has 14 amino acids. CDR3 in amino acids: CATDDGRVISPLHF. The CDR3 DNA reads as TGTGCCACGGACGATGGCAGGGTAATTTCACCCCTCCACTTT.

The chain couples TRBV6-8 to TRBJ1-2; D possibly corresponds to TRBD1 (5 bases). The CDR3 consists of 14 residues. Trimming took 5 bases from V and 8 from J, leaving 18 bases between them. From germline, CDR1 is MNHGY and CDR2 SAAAGT. CDR3 nucleotide sequence: TGTGCCAGCAGTGGGAGTCGGGGACTGAGGGGCTACACCTTC. This translates into CASSGSRGLRGYTF.

This clone occurred many times. V gene TRBV11-3 combines with J gene TRBJ1-2; 8 positions match TRBD1. Looked up from germline, CDR1 is SGHNT and CDR2 is YENEEA. After removal of 0 bases from V and 4 bases from J, the junction contained 4 bases not matched to a gene. The CDR3 contains 15 residues. Written as DNA, the CDR3 is TGTGCCAGCAGCTTAGAGGCGACAGGGGTCTATGGCTACACCTTC. Translating gives CASSLEATGVYGYTF.